This T cell receptor beta chain stems from a study of blood T cell repertoires in COVID-19 (dated by TCRdb to the early 2020s). Context from the whole study: Samples covering the acute and convalescent phases of COVID-19 were provided by collaborators in the United States, Italy and Spain. Subjects who had been exposed to COVID-19, were actively infected with it, or had recovered from it provided the deeply sampled blood TCRbeta repertoires that made up the dataset. The repertoires were made available in a free public database intended to serve as a resource for research on the immune response to SARS-CoV-2. Where available, HLA class I and class II types were obtained from metadata supplied by the sample provider rather than from assay-based typing. A de-identified subject ID, COVID-19 status, age in years and sex were almost always included in the sample metadata. The prospective study material was composed of cDNA or gDNA derived from T cells, B-cell-depleted T cells, or PBMCs. The samples were drawn from the first 160 participants of the ongoing ImmuneRACE study and from some 1,300 subjects provided by 6 global collaborators.

What the study reported, not specific to this receptor: Clinical and demographic metadata were provided uncurated, with the amount varying by source and participant.

TCRbeta CDR3 regions were amplified from genomic DNA using the immunoSEQ Assay, a bias-controlled multiplex PCR. The study's processing was this. Within the assay, amplification of reference gene primers was used to estimate how many nucleated cells each sample contained. Sequence reads were collapsed and filtered to measure the absolute abundance of every unique TCRbeta CDR3 rearrangement. For each sample, productive Simpson clonality was calculated as the square root of Simpson's diversity index across productive rearrangements. TCRdb mirrors the immuneACCESS table, restricted to in-frame sequences. Some clones are absent from its copies; in checked studies, under half trace to an unresolved V gene, and the reason for the others is unknown. That table furnishes V, J and clone size, whereas the DNA furnished D and trimming. The sample has approximately 71,000 clones on record, roughly 82% of them singletons. Roughly 13% of the sample is taken by the ten largest.

The germline V gene (reference sequence) supplies CDR1 LNHDA and CDR2 SQIVND. The germline V and J ends show losses of 3 bases and 2 bases respectively, and no gene match explains 4 bases of the junction. Including the terminal cysteine and phenylalanine, the CDR3 comprises 15 residues. Only the CDR3 region is kept as DNA, spanning 45 bases read in frame from base 1. Collaborating institutions collected whole blood in K2EDTA tubes following their own protocols. Collaborator samples were shipped for TCRbeta analysis as frozen whole blood, isolated PBMCs, or DNA extracted from either sample type. Comment on this clone: Its antigen is unknown. No base quality values were provided; no much bigger clone lies one nucleotide off.

The clonotype originates from a woman aged 80 or over with acute or convalescent COVID-19. The rearranged segments are TRBV19 and TRBJ2-1, and TRBD2 matches 7 of the central bases. The specimen sequenced was peripheral blood. CDR3 sequence: CASSIWGRAYNEQFF. The bases read TGTGCCAGTAGTATCTGGGGGAGGGCCTACAATGAGCAGTTCTTC. Full variable domain (CDR3 extended with the reference TRBV19 and TRBJ2-1 proteins): DGGITQSPKYLFRKEGQNVTLSCEQNLNHDAMYWYRQDPGQGLRLIYYSQIVNDFQKGDIAEGYSVSREKKESFPLTVTSAQKNPTAFYLCASSIWGRAYNEQFFGPGTRLTVL.